This T cell receptor beta chain was identified during a study of identical twins. TCRdb passed the 5' RACE reads through MiXCR, listing each CDR3 protein once. The sample lists about 570,000 distinct CDR3 sequences, over 8.5% occurring once. No donor was unhealthy or non-Caucasian. This clonotype has at least ten counts. What it recognizes is unknown. This CDR3 has 13 amino acids. Germline V CDR1 and CDR2: DFQATT, SNEGSKA (reference sequence). V was clipped by 1 base and J by 8 bases, with 14 bases between them. General study findings and limits: Excess sharing by twins proved weaker in beta out-of-frame sequences.

The same specimen was also included in a second study, on yellow fever vaccine responses in identical twins.

The chain employs TRBV20-1 and TRBJ1-1; D gene uncertain. Specimen: PBMCs. The receptor's source is a woman aged 18 to 35 in good health. Here the CDR3 DNA reads TGCAGTGCTAGAGTGAACACTCCTGGGGAAGCTTTCTTT. It encodes CSARVNTPGEAFF.